The rows below give T cell receptor beta chains drawn from one sample of a study of T-cell memory formation after mild COVID-19. One entry per CDR3 protein results from TCRdb running MiXCR on the 5' RACE reads. The table includes around 470,000 distinct CDR3 sequences, 15% to 20% detected once. Source material: PBMCs or a T cell subset sorted from them (not recorded which). Receptor source: an adult woman who had mild COVID-19 (a few samples of this study predate the infection). Cell type and time point are not known. Each CDR3 is given with its conserved first and last residue. The order of the fields is D gene, V gene, J gene, clone size, CDR3 DNA, CDR3 protein. The D gene is left open where the match is weak. The size entry is marked missing in some rows and otherwise reads once, few, many or a size class.

NA,TRBV6-5,TRBJ2-2,NA,TGTGCCAGCCAACCGGGAGATGGAATCGGGGAGCTGTTTTTT,CASQPGDGIGELFF
TRBD2,TRBV5-1,TRBJ2-1,NA,TGCGCCAGCAGTCCCGCCCTAGCGGGGCCACTACAGTTCTTC,CASSPALAGPLQFF
TRBD1,TRBV2,TRBJ2-7,many,TGTGCCAGCAGGGACCCGGGACAGGGGTTTTCCTACGAGCAGTACTTC,CASRDPGQGFSYEQYF
TRBD1,TRBV5-1,TRBJ2-7,many,TGTGCCAGCAGCTTAGGACAGGTCTACGAGCAGTACTTC,CASSLGQVYEQYF
NA,TRBV20-1,TRBJ1-6,few,TGCAGTGCTATCCCGACAGGAATCTCACCCCTCCACTTT,CSAIPTGISPLHF
NA,TRBV19,TRBJ1-5,NA,TGTGCCAGTAGTATAGATCAGGGGTCAATCCAGCCCCAGCATTTT,CASSIDQGSIQPQHF
TRBD2,TRBV9,TRBJ2-5,NA,TGTGCCAGCAGCGTAGAAACGGGAGGGCCGGAGACCCAGTACTTC,CASSVETGGPETQYF
NA,TRBV2,TRBJ1-5,few,TGTGCCAGCAGTGAGGAGGTGATTCAGCCCCAGCATTTT,CASSEEVIQPQHF
TRBD2,TRBV4-3,TRBJ2-3,many,TGCGCCAGCAGCCAAGGGGCGGGAGGGTATCGTGGAGATACGCAGTATTTT,CASSQGAGGYRGDTQYF
NA,TRBV7-8,TRBJ2-3,few,TGTGCCAGCAGCTTAGAGGGGGGAGAACTTAGCACAGATACGCAGTATTTT,CASSLEGGELSTDTQYF
NA,TRBV6-5,TRBJ2-1,NA,TGTGCCAGCAGTTCCCCTACAAGCTCCTACAATGAGCAGTTCTTC,CASSSPTSSYNEQFF
NA,TRBV24-1,TRBJ2-1,few,TGTGCCACCAGTGATTTCCAGGAGGGCCCAAGTAATGAGCAGTTCTTC,CATSDFQEGPSNEQFF
NA,TRBV29-1,TRBJ2-7,many,TGCAGCGTCTTGGACGGATACGAGCGGTACTTC,CSVLDGYERYF
TRBD2,TRBV12-3/TRBV12-4,TRBJ2-1,few,TGTGCCAGCAGACCCCCGGGACTAGAAGCCAATGAGCAGTTCTTC,CASRPPGLEANEQFF
TRBD1,TRBV20-1,TRBJ1-2,few,TGCAGTGCTGAAGACAGGGGAGCTAACTATGGCTACACCTTC,CSAEDRGANYGYTF
NA,TRBV14,TRBJ1-6,few,TGTGCCAGCAGCATCCAAGGGAGACGGAATTCACCCCTCCACTTT,CASSIQGRRNSPLHF
NA,TRBV20-1,TRBJ1-5,NA,TGCAGTGCTAGAGATCCCACACTCGGCAATCAGCCCCAGCATTTT,CSARDPTLGNQPQHF
TRBD2,TRBV4-3,TRBJ2-3,NA,TGCGCCAGCAGCCAAGATCTAGGTGTAGCGGGTGGAGATACGCAGTATTTT,CASSQDLGVAGGDTQYF
TRBD1,TRBV24-1,TRBJ1-1,NA,TGTGCCGCTTCGACAGGGAGCAACACTGAAGCTTTCTTT,CAASTGSNTEAFF
TRBD1,TRBV20-1,TRBJ1-2,NA,TGCAGTGCTGACAGGGTCTATGGCTACACCTTC,CSADRVYGYTF
NA,TRBV12-5,TRBJ2-1,NA,TGTGCTAGTGGTTTGGTACGGTCAGCTAGTACTTACAATGAGCAGTTCTTC,CASGLVRSASTYNEQFF